The sequence of this TCR beta chain was determined in a study of T cell responses to AZD1222 COVID-19 vaccine. Study results and limitations: Repertoire sampling occurred only after the peak T cell response. The span of vaccine-associated CD4 TCRs extended across spike, with dominance at 160-218 and 743-854. It should be noted that donors were predominantly white British and more often female, and clonal diversity was possibly underestimated.

The repertoire was sequenced with immunoSEQ multiplex PCR; TCRdb's copy has only in-frame clones and lacks some. The top ten hold roughly 4.8% of the sample, which has tens of thousands of clones, roughly 90% seen once. Concerning this clone: Its antigen is not identified.

Second-dose schedules of about 4 or about 12 weeks were combined. CDR1 and CDR2 from the germline V gene are SGDLS and YYNGEE. This CDR3 has 16 residues. V trimming: 3 bases; J trimming: 0 bases; junction bases outside the gene matches: 6. The clonotype comes from an adult who received the AZD1222 COVID-19 vaccine. This material consisted of peripheral blood, taken 28 days after the second AZD1222 dose. The chain is built from TRBV9 and TRBJ2-3; 8 positions match TRBD2. CDR3 loop: CASSAQLAASTDTQYF. CDR3 coding DNA: TGTGCCAGCAGCGCACAACTAGCGGCGAGCACAGATACGCAGTATTTT.